These T cell receptor beta chains were read from a single sample in a study of T cell repertoires in cytomegalovirus infection. MiXCR was run by TCRdb on the reads, yielding one entry per CDR3 protein. The table includes roughly 630,000 distinct CDR3 sequences, 20% to 25% detected once. Material for sequencing was CD8+ T cells from PBMCs. These receptors were taken from a human donor in good health (CMV status not recorded). Some clones in this sample may be carry-over from other donors' samples. CDR3s include the opening cysteine and the closing phenylalanine or tryptophan. The order of the fields is D gene, V gene, J gene, clone size, CDR3 protein, CDR3 DNA. A D gene is named only where the DNA matches it firmly. Clone size appears in some rows only: once, few, many, or a class for an expanded clone.

>TRBD1|TRBV28|TRBJ1-4|-
CASSWTGGNEKLFF
TGTGCCAGCAGCTGGACAGGGGGGAATGAAAAACTGTTTTTT
>-|TRBV5-5|TRBJ2-7|-
CASSLDYLVSYEQYF
TGTGCCAGCAGCCTAGATTACTTGGTCTCCTACGAGCAGTACTTC
>TRBD2|TRBV5-1|TRBJ2-3|-
CASSLTSESGDTQYF
TGCGCCAGCAGCTTGACTAGCGAATCTGGGGATACGCAGTATTTT
>-|TRBV4-2|TRBJ2-3|-
CASSQDWRTDTQYF
TGTGCCAGCAGCCAAGATTGGAGGACAGATACGCAGTATTTT
>TRBD1|TRBV7-9|TRBJ2-7|few
CASRPDRQGTSYEQYF
TGTGCCAGCAGACCCGACAGACAGGGGACGTCCTACGAGCAGTACTTC
>-|TRBV28|TRBJ1-4|few
CASRRQGEFNEKLFF
TGTGCCAGCCGTCGCCAGGGAGAATTTAATGAAAAACTGTTTTTT
>-|TRBV6-2/TRBV6-3|TRBJ1-2|-
CASSYMDYNYGYTF
TGTGCCAGCAGTTACATGGATTATAACTATGGCTACACCTTC
>-|TRBV15|TRBJ1-4|-
CATSRDMDREDNEKLFF
TGTGCCACCAGCAGAGATATGGACCGGGAGGATAATGAAAAACTGTTTTTT
>-|TRBV20-1|TRBJ1-6|few
CSARDAGGSYNSPLHF
TGCAGTGCTAGAGATGCCGGGGGCTCCTATAATTCACCCCTCCACTTT
>-|TRBV4-2|TRBJ2-2|many
CASSQGRTGELFF
TGTGCCAGCAGCCAAGGAAGGACCGGGGAGCTGTTTTTT
>-|TRBV14|TRBJ2-1|-
CASSQDLRRGGPYNEQFF
TGTGCCAGCAGCCAAGATCTCCGGCGGGGCGGACCCTACAATGAGCAGTTCTTC
>-|TRBV7-6|TRBJ1-5|many
CASSLGDNQPQHF
TGTGCCAGCAGCTTAGGGGACAATCAGCCCCAGCATTTT
>TRBD2|TRBV6-2/TRBV6-3|TRBJ2-1|-
CASVRGGNNEQFF
TGTGCCAGCGTAAGGGGAGGGAACAATGAGCAGTTCTTC
>-|TRBV5-1|TRBJ2-1|-
CARPGLRCNEQFF
TGCGCCAGGCCCGGACTACGCTGCAATGAGCAGTTCTTC
>-|TRBV28|TRBJ1-5|many
CASSQHSNQPQHF
TGTGCCAGCAGCCAACACAGCAATCAGCCCCAGCATTTT
>-|TRBV12-3/TRBV12-4|TRBJ2-2|many
CASSTTGTGELFF
TGTGCCAGCAGTACCACGGGCACCGGGGAGCTGTTTTTT
>-|TRBV20-1|TRBJ2-5|-
CSARLGWRVMPETQYF
TGCAGTGCTAGGTTGGGATGGAGGGTGATGCCGGAGACCCAGTACTTC
>TRBD2|TRBV11-2|TRBJ2-1|many
CASSQGLAGSGEQFF
TGTGCCAGCAGCCAAGGACTAGCGGGGAGCGGAGAGCAGTTCTTC
>TRBD2|TRBV6-2/TRBV6-3|TRBJ2-3|-
CASKGNPASGGTSTDTQYF
TGTGCCAGCAAGGGCAATCCCGCTAGCGGGGGGACTAGCACAGATACGCAGTATTTT
>TRBD2|TRBV7-2|TRBJ2-1|-
CASSLVTSGGAYYSEQFF
TGTGCCAGCAGCTTAGTGACTAGCGGGGGGGCCTACTACAGTGAGCAGTTCTTC
>-|TRBV29-1|TRBJ1-2|-
CSVGLWSSDYTF
TGCAGCGTTGGTCTCTGGAGCAGTGACTACACCTTC
>TRBD2|TRBV28|TRBJ2-3|few
CASSSPRGGRTDTQYF
TGTGCCAGCAGTTCCCCGCGGGGGGGACGCACAGATACGCAGTATTTT
>-|TRBV6-2/TRBV6-3|TRBJ1-1|-
CAGLPPHQGTTEAFF
TGTGCCGGCCTCCCACCCCATCAGGGGACCACTGAAGCTTTCTTT
>TRBD2|TRBV6-2/TRBV6-3|TRBJ2-5|few
CASSYPTSGGAAEETQYF
TGTGCCAGCAGTTACCCGACTAGCGGGGGGGCCGCGGAAGAGACCCAGTACTTC
>TRBD1|TRBV7-9|TRBJ1-2|-
CASSPDRRYTF
TGTGCCAGCAGCCCGGACAGGCGCTACACCTTC
>TRBD1|TRBV28|TRBJ1-1|-
CASSQGGQTFMNTEAFF
TGTGCCAGCAGCCAAGGGGGACAGACTTTCATGAACACTGAAGCTTTCTTT
>-|TRBV29-1|TRBJ1-1|once
CSALLTVMNTEAFF
TGCAGCGCCCTCCTGACAGTGATGAACACTGAAGCTTTCTTT